The 5 T cell receptor beta chains given below trace back to one sample, sequenced in a study of T cells after yellow fever vaccination. One entry per CDR3 protein results from TCRdb running MiXCR on the 5' RACE reads. In the table there are 500,000 to 650,000 distinct CDR3 sequences, around a sixth of which are singletons. The sequenced sample was PBMCs, obtained 5 to 6 days after the first yellow fever vaccination. All receptors come from a young man who received the YFV17D yellow fever vaccine.

The gene calls are TRBV9 and TRBJ1-3, with TRBD1 as a possible D gene (6 bases). Trimming removed 3 bases from V and 1 base from J, with 8 bases in between. The CDR3 contains 14 residues. CDR1 and CDR2 from the germline V gene are SGDLS and YYNGEE. Here the CDR3 reads CASSEGVSGNTIYF. The CDR3 DNA follows: TGTGCCAGCAGCGAGGGGGTATCTGGAAACACCATATATTTT.

In nucleotides, the CDR3 is TGCGCCAGCAGCCCGAGGACGAACCCCTACAATGAGCAGTTCTTC. It yields the protein CASSPRTNPYNEQFF. V is TRBV5-1 and J is TRBJ2-1; D is uncertain. The germline V gene encodes CDR1 SGHRS and CDR2 YFSETQ. The CDR3 runs to 15 residues. Between the trimmed V and J ends, which lost 4 bases and 2 bases, there was a span of 13 bases.

This clonotype was recorded only once. The chain has TRBV5-4 and TRBJ2-2, with unresolved D. The CDR3 loop spans 14 amino acids. V shed 2 bases and J shed 3 bases, with 8 bases lying between them. Germline V CDR1 and CDR2: SGHNT, YYREEE (reference sequence). As DNA, the CDR3 is TGTGCCAGCAGCTTTAGGAGTGACACCGGGGAGCTGTTTTTT. Residues: CASSFRSDTGELFF.

This clonotype was seen a few times. The chain employs TRBV24-1 and TRBJ1-1; tentatively, D is TRBD1 (6 bases). Germline CDR1 KGHDR, CDR2 SFDVKD. This CDR3 region has 16 residues. Trimming pared 4 bases from V and 1 base from J, leaving 15 bases between. The CDR3 DNA reads as TGTGCCACCAGTGACTCAAGGAGGGGGGCGAACACTGAAGCTTTCTTT. Translation gives CATSDSRRGANTEAFF.

This clonotype has only a few counts. An end of the junction does not agree with germline; a read error may underlie this. CDR3 sequence (DNA): TGTGCCAGCAGCTTAGGGGACAGACTAGCCTCGGCAGGCTTC. Encoded protein: CASSLGDRLASAGF. The chain combines TRBV11-2 with TRBJ2-7; the D call may be TRBD1 or TRBD2 (7 bases each). Per the germline V gene, CDR1 is SGHAT and CDR2 is FQNNGV. The CDR3 is made up of 14 amino acids.